Each of the 3 T cell receptor beta chains below was sequenced from the same sample in a study of blood T cell repertoires in COVID-19. Only in-frame clones appear in the TCRdb table, and some are missing; sequencing was by immunoSEQ multiplex PCR. The data hold approximately 210,000 clones, with under 95% observed a single time. Source material: peripheral blood. The receptors shown here come from a young man with acute or convalescent COVID-19.

The V call is TRBV2, the J call TRBJ2-1; 8 positions match TRBD2. The trim removed 6 bases at V and 6 bases at J, leaving 7 bases unmatched. This CDR3 has 14 amino acids. In germline, CDR1 is SNHLY, CDR2 FYNNEI. This CDR3 is CASRRGLGINEQFF. In DNA form, the CDR3 reads TGTGCCAGCAGAAGGGGACTAGGAATCAATGAGCAGTTCTTC.

In nucleotides, the CDR3 is TGTGCCATCAGTGGGCGAGCGGAGAGAGAGACCCAGTACTTC. Encoded protein: CAISGRAERETQYF. The chain has TRBV10-3 and TRBJ2-5; maybe TRBD2 (5 bases). Between the trimmed V and J ends, which lost 4 bases and 4 bases, there was a span of 13 bases. The CDR3 extends over 14 amino acids. Germline lookup yields CDR1 ENHRY and CDR2 SYGVKD.

The V and J genes are TRBV5-5 and TRBJ2-1, with D possibly being TRBD1 (6 bases). The CDR3 length is 17 residues. V dropped 2 bases and J dropped 7 bases, with 22 bases sitting between them. Germline lookup yields CDR1 SGHKS and CDR2 YYEKEE (reference sequence). The chain's CDR3 is CASSFSGLRDKANEQFF. The CDR3 DNA sequence: TGTGCCAGCAGCTTTTCAGGGCTACGGGACAAGGCAAATGAGCAGTTCTTC. The variable domain in full, with the rest retrieved from reference TRBV5-5 and TRBJ2-1, is DAGVTQSPTHLIKTRGQQVTLRCSPISGHKSVSWYQQVLGQGPQFIFQYYEKEERGRGNFPDRFSARQFPNYSSELNVNALLLGDSALYLCASSFSGLRDKANEQFFGPGTRLTVL.